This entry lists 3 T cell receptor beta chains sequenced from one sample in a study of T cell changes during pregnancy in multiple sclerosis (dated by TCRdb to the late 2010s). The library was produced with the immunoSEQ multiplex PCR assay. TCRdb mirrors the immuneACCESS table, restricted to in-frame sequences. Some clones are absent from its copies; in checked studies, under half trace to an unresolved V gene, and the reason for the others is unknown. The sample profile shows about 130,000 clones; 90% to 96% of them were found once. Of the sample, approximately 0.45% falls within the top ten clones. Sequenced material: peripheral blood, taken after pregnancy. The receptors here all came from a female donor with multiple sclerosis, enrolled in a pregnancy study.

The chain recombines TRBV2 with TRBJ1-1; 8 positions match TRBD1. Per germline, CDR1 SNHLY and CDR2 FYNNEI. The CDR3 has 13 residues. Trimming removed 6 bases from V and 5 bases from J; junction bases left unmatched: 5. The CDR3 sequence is CASRGRGPTEAFF. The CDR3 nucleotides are TGTGCCAGCAGGGGCAGGGGGCCAACTGAAGCTTTCTTT. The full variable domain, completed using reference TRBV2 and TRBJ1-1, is EPEVTQTPSHQVTQMGQEVILRCVPISNHLYFYWYRQILGQKVEFLVSFYNNEISEKSEIFDDQFSVERPDGSNFTLKIRSTKLEDSAMYFCASRGRGPTEAFFGQGTRLTVV.

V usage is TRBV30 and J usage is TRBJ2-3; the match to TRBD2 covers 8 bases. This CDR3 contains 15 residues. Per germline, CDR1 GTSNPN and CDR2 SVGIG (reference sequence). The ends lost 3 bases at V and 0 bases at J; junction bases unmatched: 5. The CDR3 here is CAWSGGTSSTDTQYF. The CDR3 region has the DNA TGTGCCTGGAGCGGAGGGACTAGTAGCACAGATACGCAGTATTTT. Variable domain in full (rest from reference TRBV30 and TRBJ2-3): SQTIHQWPATLVQPVGSPLSLECTVEGTSNPNLYWYRQAAGRGLQLLFYSVGIGQISSEVPQNLSASRPQDRQFILSSKKLLLSDSGFYLCAWSGGTSSTDTQYFGPGTRLTVL.

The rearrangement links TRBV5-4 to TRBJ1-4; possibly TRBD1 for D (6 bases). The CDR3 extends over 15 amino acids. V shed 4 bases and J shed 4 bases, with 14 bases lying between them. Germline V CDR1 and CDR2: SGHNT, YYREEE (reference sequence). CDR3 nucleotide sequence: TGTGCCAGCAGCCCAACAGGACAGCGTAATGAAAAACTGTTTTTT. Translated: CASSPTGQRNEKLFF.